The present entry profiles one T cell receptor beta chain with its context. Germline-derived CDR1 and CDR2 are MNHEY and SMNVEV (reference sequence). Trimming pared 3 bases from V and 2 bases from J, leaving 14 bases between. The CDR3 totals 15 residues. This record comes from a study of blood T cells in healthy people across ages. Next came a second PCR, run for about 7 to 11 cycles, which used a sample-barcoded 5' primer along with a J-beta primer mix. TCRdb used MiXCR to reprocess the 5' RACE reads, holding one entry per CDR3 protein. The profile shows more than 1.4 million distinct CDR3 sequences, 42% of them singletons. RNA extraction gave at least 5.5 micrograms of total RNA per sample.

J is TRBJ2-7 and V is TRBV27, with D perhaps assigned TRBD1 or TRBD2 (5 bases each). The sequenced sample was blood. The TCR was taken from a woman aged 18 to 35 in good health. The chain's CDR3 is CASSFLGELPYEQYF. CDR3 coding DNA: TGTGCCAGCAGTTTTCTGGGGGAGCTCCCCTACGAGCAGTACTTC.